Shown below are 30 T cell receptor beta chains from a single sample sequenced in a study of T cell responses to AZD1222 COVID-19 vaccine. Clones were sequenced by immunoSEQ multiplex PCR, and TCRdb holds only the in-frame ones, with some missing. The top ten hold roughly 3.7% of the sample, which has about 130,000 clones, around nine tenths seen once. The sequenced sample was peripheral blood, obtained on day 0 of AZD1222 vaccination. These receptors all stem from an adult in good health.

A few counts support this clone. This rearrangement joins TRBV27 to TRBJ1-1; the D is unclear. V was pared by 4 bases and J by 5 bases, with 11 bases between. CDR1 is MNHEY and CDR2 is SMNVEV in the germline V gene (reference sequence). This CDR3 is built from 13 residues. In DNA form, the CDR3 reads TGTGCCAGCAGTTCGGGTTTTAGAACTGAAGCTTTCTTT. It specifies CASSSGFRTEAFF.

The CDR3 is CASSFPGRETEAFF. Here the CDR3 DNA reads TGTGCCAGCAGCTTTCCGGGACGGGAAACTGAAGCTTTCTTT. The V gene is TRBV5-4, the J gene TRBJ1-1; D may be TRBD1 (5 bases). CDR3 length: 14 residues. V shed 2 bases and J shed 5 bases, with 13 bases lying between them. Germline V CDR1 and CDR2: SGHNT, YYREEE (reference sequence).

The rearrangement links TRBV6-1 to TRBJ2-7, with D possibly TRBD2 on 5 matching bases. The CDR3 spans 17 residues. CDR1 and CDR2 from the germline V gene are MNHNS and SASEGT. V dropped 2 bases and J dropped 0 bases, with 17 bases sitting between them. The DNA for the CDR3 is TGTGCCAGCAGTGAATCGGTCGGCGGACTGAGCTCCTACGAGCAGTACTTC. The encoded protein is CASSESVGGLSSYEQYF.

The chain carries TRBV27 and TRBJ2-7; D is possibly TRBD2 (5 bases). V was clipped by 7 bases and J by 1 base, with 11 bases between them. The germline gives CDR1 MNHEY, CDR2 SMNVEV (reference sequence). The CDR3 runs to 13 residues. The CDR3 bases are TGTGCCAGCAAAGGCCAGCGGTCCTACGAGCAGTACTTC. This sequence encodes CASKGQRSYEQYF.

This sequence joins TRBV5-6 and TRBJ1-6; D is unclear. Germline CDR1 SGHDT, CDR2 YYEEEE. The germline V and J ends were trimmed by 4 bases and 9 bases, with 17 bases remaining between them. The CDR3 extends over 15 amino acids. The CDR3 sequence: CASSPRGVGFSPLHF. CDR3 DNA: TGTGCCAGCAGCCCTCGGGGAGTCGGCTTTTCACCCCTCCACTTT.

This clone was counted only a few times. V gene TRBV2 combines with J gene TRBJ1-1, with 7 nucleotides matching TRBD1. V was pared by 7 bases and J by 1 base, with 6 bases of the junction left unmatched. The CDR3 is 14 amino acids. CDR1 is SNHLY and CDR2 is FYNNEI in the germline V gene. The CDR3 sequence: CASNRQGWNTEAFF. The CDR3 DNA is TGTGCCAGCAATAGACAGGGTTGGAACACTGAAGCTTTCTTT.

A remark on this clone: Relative to the germline gene, one junction end is altered; a read error may explain this. This chain links TRBV27 with TRBJ1-4; no reliable D call. The CDR3 totals 15 residues. From germline, CDR1 is MNHEY and CDR2 SMNVEV (reference sequence). The CDR3 sequence: CASSLSPVTSEKLFF. The DNA for the CDR3 is TGTGCCAGCAGTTTATCCCCCGTCACTAGTGAAAAACTGTTTTTT.

The chain couples TRBV19 to TRBJ2-7; 13 positions match TRBD2. The germline V gene has CDR1 LNHDA and CDR2 SQIVND (reference sequence). The CDR3 has 15 residues. Germline trimming cut 7 bases from V and 4 bases from J; bases unmatched to any gene: 7. CDR3 region: CASNNPGLAGYEQYF. CDR3 DNA: TGTGCCAGTAACAACCCGGGACTAGCGGGATACGAGCAGTACTTC.

This chain uses TRBV3-1 (or the pseudogene TRBV3-2) with TRBJ1-1; D unclear. From germline, CDR1 is LGHDT and CDR2 YNNKEL (reference sequence). V gave up 2 bases and J gave up 6 bases, with 13 bases separating them. The CDR3 covers 14 residues. The CDR3 DNA follows: TGTGCCAGCAGCCAACCGACGGGTGGTGCTGAAGCTTTCTTT. As protein: CASSQPTGGAEAFF.

This chain joins TRBV4-3 and TRBJ2-7, with 9 bases matching TRBD2. The CDR3 totals 16 residues. The ends lost 0 bases at V and 4 bases at J; junction bases unmatched: 7. Per germline, CDR1 LGHNA and CDR2 YSLEER. CDR3 sequence reads: CASSQDRSSGSYEQYF. The DNA for the CDR3 is TGCGCCAGCAGCCAAGATAGGAGTAGCGGGAGTTACGAGCAGTACTTC.

This chain joins TRBV28 and TRBJ2-7, with D unclear. Looked up from germline, CDR1 is MDHEN and CDR2 is SYDVKM. The CDR3 is 15 residues long. Trimming took 1 base from V and 3 from J, leaving 13 bases between them. The CDR3 is CASSLLLRPNYEQYF. Written as DNA, the CDR3 is TGTGCCAGCAGTTTATTACTCAGGCCTAACTACGAGCAGTACTTC.

The chain recombines TRBV6-4 with TRBJ2-1; TRBD1 might be the D (5 bases). There are 16 residues in the CDR3. The germline V and J ends were trimmed by 0 bases and 9 bases, with 18 bases remaining between them. CDR1 and CDR2 from the germline V gene are MRHNA and SNTAGT. CDR3 region: CASSDSNRVRVSEQFF. CDR3 in DNA: TGTGCCAGCAGTGACTCGAATCGGGTCAGGGTATCTGAGCAGTTCTTC.

This chain links TRBV4-3 with TRBJ1-2; possibly TRBD1 for D (6 bases). This CDR3 contains 14 residues. V lost 3 bases and J lost 8, with 16 bases in between. Germline V gene lookup returns CDR1 LGHNA and CDR2 YSLEER. The CDR3, as DNA: TGCGCCAGCAGCCACCTTGCGGGGGCGCAGGGCTACACCTTC. This gives the protein CASSHLAGAQGYTF.

The chain is built from TRBV29-1 and TRBJ1-2; 8 bases agree with TRBD1. CDR1 and CDR2 from the germline V gene are SQVTM and ANQGSEA. The CDR3 has 13 residues. V shed 4 bases, J shed 6 bases, and the junction held 7 bases outside the gene matches. CDR3 nucleotides: TGCAGCGTTGGAGCCCACAGGGGGGATGGCTACACCTTC. Protein product: CSVGAHRGDGYTF.

V usage is TRBV2 and J usage is TRBJ2-7; weak D call: TRBD2 (7 bases). Trimming left V 1 base short and J 3 bases short, with 13 bases between. Germline lookup yields CDR1 SNHLY and CDR2 FYNNEI. The CDR3 runs 15 residues. The CDR3 region is CASSEVGGEYYEQYF. The CDR3 coding sequence is TGTGCCAGCAGTGAAGTAGGGGGGGAGTACTACGAGCAGTACTTC.

This chain uses TRBV27 with TRBJ2-7, with D hard to call. The CDR3 consists of 13 residues. Deletions cut 6 bases from V and 0 bases from J, with 9 bases between. Germline V gene sequence: CDR1 MNHEY, CDR2 SMNVEV (reference sequence). The CDR3 DNA reads TGTGCCAGCAGCTCTGACGGCTCCTACGAGCAGTACTTC. Its translation: CASSSDGSYEQYF.

J is TRBJ2-1 and V is TRBV5-1; D perhaps matches TRBD2 (5 bases). Looked up from germline, CDR1 is SGHRS and CDR2 is YFSETQ. There are 13 residues in the CDR3. V dropped 4 bases and J dropped 10 bases, with 15 bases sitting between them. DNA of the CDR3: TGCGCCAGCAGCCCCGCGTTTGGAGGCGAGCAGTTCTTC. It is translated as CASSPAFGGEQFF.

V gene TRBV9 combines with J gene TRBJ2-3, with D perhaps matching TRBD1 or TRBD2 (6 bases each). Germline CDR1 and CDR2: SGDLS and YYNGEE. The length of the CDR3 is 15 residues. Trimming left V 0 bases short and J 6 bases short, with 14 bases between. The DNA for the CDR3 is TGTGCCAGCAGCGTAGCACCGTGGGGGGCGGATACGCAGTATTTT. As protein: CASSVAPWGADTQYF.

The genes are TRBV30 and TRBJ2-1; 10 nucleotides align to TRBD2. The CDR3 is made up of 17 amino acids. The germline V gene has CDR1 GTSNPN and CDR2 SVGIG (reference sequence). V trimming: 2 bases; J trimming: 4 bases; junction bases outside the gene matches: 11. The CDR3 DNA is TGTGCCTGGAGTTCAAACCTCGGACTAGCGGAATACAATGAGCAGTTCTTC. Its translation is CAWSSNLGLAEYNEQFF.

Comment on this clone: Other DNA sequences of this sample code for an identical CDR3. The J gene is TRBJ1-2, the V gene TRBV19; tentative D call: TRBD1 (6 bases). Per germline, CDR1 LNHDA and CDR2 SQIVND (reference sequence). The CDR3 has 12 residues. Deletions cut 6 bases from V and 5 bases from J, with 10 bases between. CDR3: CASSRTDYGYTF. CDR3 coding DNA: TGTGCCAGTAGCCGGACAGATTATGGCTACACCTTC.

The V call is TRBV28, the J call TRBJ2-7; D not resolved. Germline CDR1 and CDR2: MDHEN and SYDVKM. The CDR3 is 12 residues long. The V gene lost 3 bases and the J gene lost 3 bases, with 6 bases spanning the gap. CDR3 DNA sequence: TGTGCCAGCAGTTTCGGTATCTACGAGCAGTACTTC. Its translation: CASSFGIYEQYF. The full variable domain, completed using reference TRBV28 and TRBJ2-7, is DVKVTQSSRYLVKRTGEKVFLECVQDMDHENMFWYRQDPGLGLRLIYFSYDVKMKEKGDIPEGYSVSREKKERFSLILESASTNQTSMYLCASSFGIYEQYFGPGTRLTVT.

The CDR3 protein is CAWSVGGPYEQYF. CDR3 DNA sequence: TGTGCCTGGAGTGTGGGAGGACCCTACGAGCAGTACTTC. V usage is TRBV30 and J usage is TRBJ2-7, with D possibly being TRBD2 (6 bases). The CDR3 sequence is 13 residues long. V was shortened by 0 bases and J by 2 bases, with 8 bases between the two germline ends. Germline loops: CDR1 GTSNPN, CDR2 SVGIG (reference sequence).

The gene calls are TRBV6-2 or TRBV6-3 and TRBJ1-5; 10 bases line up with TRBD1. The germline gives CDR1 MNHEY, CDR2 SVGEGT. Trimming cost V 0 bases and J 12 bases; bases outside gene matches: 14. CDR3 length equals 17 residues. The DNA of the CDR3 is TGTGCCAGCAGTTACTCGATTAGGGACAGGGGTGAGGATTACCAGCATTTT. This encodes CASSYSIRDRGEDYQHF.

The CDR3 sequence is CASSLVLPYEQYF. DNA of the CDR3: TGTGCCAGCAGCTTAGTACTTCCCTACGAGCAGTACTTC. The genes are TRBV7-2 and TRBJ2-7; D is unclear. V was trimmed by 1 base and J by 2 bases, leaving 6 bases between them. The CDR3 consists of 13 residues. Germline values: CDR1 SGHTA, CDR2 FQGNSA. Full variable domain (remainder filled in from reference TRBV7-2 and TRBJ2-7): GAGVSQSPSNKVTEKGKDVELRCDPISGHTALYWYRQSLGQGLEFLIYFQGNSAPDKSGLPSDRFSAERTGGSVSTLTIQRTQQEDSAVYLCASSLVLPYEQYFGPGTRLTVT.

The chain couples TRBV14 to TRBJ1-1; D ambiguous. CDR3 length: 15 amino acids. Germline-derived CDR1 and CDR2 are SGHDN and FVKESK. V was cut by 0 bases and J by 2 bases, with 10 bases left in between. Written as DNA, the CDR3 is TGTGCCAGCAGCCAAGACGGGCGGGGTAACACTGAAGCTTTCTTT. Translation gives CASSQDGRGNTEAFF.

The J gene is TRBJ1-6, the V gene TRBV6-5; 7 nucleotides line up with TRBD1. The CDR3 consists of 15 residues. J was trimmed by 7 bases and V by 6 bases; bases with no gene match: 9. Germline values: CDR1 MNHEY, CDR2 SVGAGI. The DNA for the CDR3 is TGTGCCAGCAGCCCCCGACCGGGACAGAATTCACCCCTCCACTTT. The encoded protein is CASSPRPGQNSPLHF.

The chain is built from TRBV5-1 and TRBJ2-2; perhaps TRBD2 as D (7 bases). The CDR3 has 16 amino acids. Germline CDR1 reads SGHRS; CDR2 reads YFSETQ. V lost 4 bases and J 6 bases, leaving 19 bases between the germline ends. The chain's CDR3 is CASSPARGARSGELFF. CDR3 DNA: TGCGCCAGCAGCCCCGCCCGGGGGGCACGATCCGGGGAGCTGTTTTTT.

The genes are TRBV18 and TRBJ2-2; the match to TRBD1 covers 10 bases. Germline V CDR1 and CDR2: KGHSH, LQKENI. J was trimmed by 3 bases and V by 3 bases; bases with no gene match: 1. The CDR3 is made up of 15 amino acids. This chain's CDR3 is CASSPGTGDTGELFF. CDR3 in DNA: TGTGCCAGCTCACCCGGGACAGGGGACACCGGGGAGCTGTTTTTT. Full variable domain (missing parts from reference TRBV18 and TRBJ2-2): NAGVMQNPRHLVRRRGQEARLRCSPMKGHSHVYWYRQLPEEGLKFMVYLQKENIIDESGMPKERFSAEFPKEGPSILRIQQVVRGDSAAYFCASSPGTGDTGELFFGEGSRLTVL.

By sample fraction, this clone is large (0.1 to 1%). CDR3 DNA: TGTGCCAGCAGTTTAGCAGGGGACAATCAGCCCCAGCATTTT. Residues: CASSLAGDNQPQHF. The V call is TRBV28, the J call TRBJ1-5; maybe TRBD1 (6 bases). The CDR3 length is 14 residues. Germline CDR1 and CDR2: MDHEN and SYDVKM. V gave up 2 bases and J gave up 3 bases, with 8 bases separating them.

The genes are TRBV12-3 or TRBV12-4 and TRBJ1-1, with 7 nucleotides matching TRBD1. This CDR3 has 11 amino acids. After removal of 6 bases from V and 10 bases from J, the junction contained 5 bases not matched to a gene. The CDR3 nucleotides read TGTGCCAGCAGGTCACAGGGGACAGCTTTCTTT. It specifies CASRSQGTAFF.